In its sample, the clone carrying this TCR beta chain was seen many times. What it binds is not known. The sample originates from a study of early T cells in non-severe SARS-CoV-2 infection. Across the study: Sequencing of unsorted whole blood was done on bulk RNA, leaving chains unpaired. Study findings and constraints: Matching results from VDJdb favored anti-spike CD8 responses, leaving private and CD4 specificities undetected.

Germline V CDR1 and CDR2: SEHNR, FQNEAQ (reference sequence). The CDR3 extends over 17 amino acids. Between the trimmed V and J ends, which lost 0 bases and 0 bases, there was a span of 9 bases. Separate cDNA molecules each had unique molecular identifiers attached to them. TCRdb re-analysed the 5' RACE reads in MiXCR, keeping a single row per CDR3 protein. The repertoire consists of 65,000 to 95,000 distinct CDR3 sequences, with 13% to 15% occurring once and the leading ten covering approximately 9.9%. The chain employs TRBV7-9 and TRBJ2-6; D remains unclear. The receptor was isolated from an adult who was a healthcare worker with PCR-confirmed SARS-CoV-2 infection or an uninfected control (not recorded which). Sequences were obtained from whole blood. In DNA form, the CDR3 reads TGTGCCAGCAGCTTAGCAGGCGGTTACTCTGGGGCCAACGTCCTGACTTTC. Residues: CASSLAGGYSGANVLTF.